These T cell receptor beta chains were read from a single sample in a study of blood T cells in healthy people across ages. TCRdb fed the 5' RACE reads into MiXCR, producing one record per CDR3 protein. The data contain over 600,000 distinct CDR3 sequences, 46% of them singletons. Sample: blood. These receptors came from an elderly man in good health. Each CDR3 is given with its conserved first and last residue. The D gene is left open where the match is weak. The size field is filled for only some rows; it gives once, few, many or a size class.

v_call,d_call,j_call,clone_size,cdr3_aa,cdr3_nt
TRBV2,-,TRBJ1-1,few,CASSPRTYHPEAFF,TGTGCCAGCAGTCCAAGGACTTACCACCCTGAAGCTTTCTTT
TRBV10-3,-,TRBJ1-2,-,CAIGSSNYGYTF,TGTGCCATCGGTAGCAGCAACTATGGCTACACCTTC
TRBV20-1,TRBD2,TRBJ2-2,-,CSARDEGRDHTGELFF,TGCAGTGCTAGAGATGAGGGGAGGGACCACACCGGGGAGCTGTTTTTT
TRBV14,-,TRBJ2-5,few,CASSAVFGETQYF,TGTGCCAGCAGCGCTGTCTTTGGAGAGACCCAGTACTTC
TRBV10-3,-,TRBJ1-1,few,CAIGDIDRYTEAFF,TGTGCCATCGGTGATATTGACCGATACACTGAAGCTTTCTTT
TRBV2,-,TRBJ2-1,few,CASRSGAGAYNEQFF,TGTGCCAGCAGATCAGGGGCAGGGGCATACAATGAGCAGTTCTTC
TRBV9,TRBD2,TRBJ2-1,-,CASSVQGEGSYEQFF,TGTGCCAGCAGCGTCCAAGGGGAGGGGTCATATGAGCAGTTCTTC
TRBV4-1,-,TRBJ2-1,many,CASSQTLSYNEQFF,TGCGCCAGCAGCCAAACCCTCTCCTACAATGAGCAGTTCTTC
TRBV5-1,-,TRBJ2-2,-,CASSLGSLGTGELFF,TGCGCCAGCAGCTTGGGTAGCCTGGGCACCGGGGAGCTGTTTTTT
TRBV28,-,TRBJ1-5,-,CASITSISNQPQHF,TGTGCCAGCATCACAAGCATTAGCAATCAGCCCCAGCATTTT
TRBV7-2,TRBD2,TRBJ2-5,few,CASSNSGGGYNEQYF,TGTGCCAGCAGCAATAGCGGGGGTGGTTACAATGAGCAGTACTTC
TRBV12-3/TRBV12-4,-,TRBJ2-1,few,CASSERLFREFF,TGTGCCAGCAGTGAGAGACTCTTCCGGGAGTTCTTC
TRBV4-1,-,TRBJ2-7,-,CASSQDNYEQYF,TGCGCCAGCAGCCAAGACAACTACGAGCAGTACTTC
TRBV4-1,-,TRBJ2-7,-,CASSPPTAEQYF,TGCGCCAGCAGCCCCCCGACCGCCGAGCAGTACTTC
TRBV5-1,TRBD1,TRBJ2-5,-,CASSLRQGRNEQYF,TGCGCCAGCAGCTTGCGACAGGGGCGGAATGAGCAGTACTTC
TRBV7-2,-,TRBJ2-7,once,CASSFLAITYEQYF,TGTGCCAGCAGCTTTCTAGCGATCACCTACGAGCAGTACTTC
TRBV7-3,TRBD2,TRBJ2-1,-,CANSEGSAGEYNEQFF,TGTGCCAACAGTGAAGGGTCGGCGGGAGAGTACAATGAGCAGTTCTTC
TRBV7-2,-,TRBJ1-2,-,CASSLGTSGRSGYTF,TGTGCCAGCAGCCTAGGGACTAGCGGGAGGTCTGGCTACACCTTC
TRBV6-5,TRBD2,TRBJ2-1,-,CASSRTSLDEQFF,TGTGCCAGCAGCAGGACTAGCCTGGATGAGCAGTTCTTC
TRBV20-1,TRBD1,TRBJ2-1,-,CSADRGDFYNEQFF,TGCAGTGCGGACAGGGGCGATTTCTACAATGAGCAGTTCTTC
TRBV7-2,TRBD1,TRBJ1-2,-,CASSSSRGGGASGYTF,TGTGCCAGCAGCTCGTCCCGAGGAGGGGGCGCCTCTGGCTACACCTTC
TRBV29-1,-,TRBJ2-7,-,CSVTLQDDEQYF,TGCAGCGTTACCCTACAAGACGACGAGCAGTACTTC
TRBV24-1,-,TRBJ2-3,few,CATSDLLDTQYF,TGTGCCACCAGTGATTTGTTGGATACGCAGTATTTT
TRBV5-1,-,TRBJ2-4,-,CASSGGGQKNIQYF,TGCGCCAGCAGCGGGGGGGGACAGAAAAACATTCAGTACTTC
TRBV7-2,-,TRBJ1-2,-,CASSLNSGNYGYTF,TGTGCCAGCAGCTTGAATTCAGGGAACTATGGCTACACCTTC
TRBV12-3/TRBV12-4,TRBD1,TRBJ2-3,few,CASSPGNRGWADTQYF,TGTGCCAGCAGTCCTGGTAACAGGGGTTGGGCAGATACGCAGTATTTT
TRBV7-2,-,TRBJ2-7,few,CASSLYPSTHEQYF,TGTGCCAGCAGCTTATACCCTAGTACCCACGAGCAGTACTTC
TRBV4-3,-,TRBJ2-7,-,CASSQEVDSYNEQYF,TGCGCCAGCAGCCAAGAGGTCGACAGCTACAATGAGCAGTACTTC
TRBV20-1,-,TRBJ2-7,-,CSASEGGYEQYF,TGCAGTGCTAGTGAAGGGGGCTACGAGCAGTACTTC
TRBV12-3/TRBV12-4,-,TRBJ2-4,-,CASSDPGRGGNIQYF,TGTGCCAGCAGTGACCCGGGCAGGGGTGGAAACATTCAGTACTTC
TRBV29-1,TRBD2,TRBJ2-3,-,CSVEGWGGNTDTQYF,TGCAGCGTTGAAGGGTGGGGAGGGAACACAGATACGCAGTATTTT
TRBV29-1,-,TRBJ1-1,few,CSVEQGRVTEAFF,TGCAGCGTTGAACAGGGCAGGGTCACTGAAGCTTTCTTT
TRBV7-8,TRBD1,TRBJ1-6,-,CASSTPTGSNSPLHF,TGTGCCAGCAGCACGCCGACAGGGTCGAATTCACCCCTCCACTTT
TRBV21-1,-,TRBJ2-3,few,CASSRIRPRTDTQYF,TGTGCCAGCAGCAGGATCAGGCCCCGCACAGATACGCAGTATTTT
TRBV5-1,-,TRBJ2-1,-,CASSVDFSYNEQFF,TGCGCCAGCAGCGTCGACTTCTCCTACAATGAGCAGTTCTTC
TRBV7-2,-,TRBJ2-7,once,CASSFSSYELYF,TGTGCCAGCAGCTTTAGTTCCTACGAGCTGTACTTC
TRBV9,-,TRBJ1-1,-,CASGGGALNTEAFF,TGTGCCAGCGGCGGCGGAGCCCTGAACACTGAAGCTTTCTTT
TRBV12-3/TRBV12-4,-,TRBJ2-1,-,CASSPPGPGGNEQFF,TGTGCCAGCAGTCCCCCGGGTCCTGGGGGCAATGAGCAGTTCTTC
TRBV7-8,-,TRBJ1-5,-,CASSPASNQPQHF,TGTGCCAGCAGCCCGGCGAGCAATCAGCCCCAGCATTTT
TRBV28,-,TRBJ2-5,-,CAIAPQGEWETQYF,TGTGCCATTGCCCCCCAGGGAGAATGGGAGACCCAGTACTTC
TRBV20-1,TRBD2,TRBJ2-7,-,CSGEASGSYEQYF,TGCAGTGGGGAGGCTAGCGGGAGCTACGAGCAGTACTTC
TRBV6-2/TRBV6-3,-,TRBJ1-1,-,CASSYAIGAAVAAFF,TGTGCCAGCAGTTACGCCATCGGGGCGGCCGTGGCAGCTTTCTTT